What follows describes a single T cell receptor beta chain. Germline trimming cut 5 bases from V and 4 bases from J; bases unmatched to any gene: 7. This CDR3 spans 15 amino acids. Germline CDR1 SEHNR, CDR2 FQNEAQ (reference sequence). Using its own MiXCR run on the 5' RACE reads, TCRdb lists one record per CDR3 protein. The repertoire holds fewer than 900,000 distinct CDR3 sequences, with approximately 18% as singletons. This specimen belongs to a study of identical twins. This sample was also put to use in a study of T cells expressing NK-cell markers.

The sequence derives from a woman under 30 in good health. V and J are TRBV7-9 and TRBJ2-3, with TRBD1 matching over 9 bases. The sample was PBMCs. CDR3 nucleotides: TGTGCCAGCAGCCTACCCGACAGGGGGGCAGATACGCAGTATTTT. It is translated as CASSLPDRGADTQYF. The full variable domain, completed using reference TRBV7-9 and TRBJ2-3, is DTGVSQNPRHKITKRGQNVTFRCDPISEHNRLYWYRQTLGQGPEFLTYFQNEAQLEKSRLLSDRFSAERPKGSFSTLEIQRTEQGDSAMYLCASSLPDRGADTQYFGPGTRLTVL.